These 8 T cell receptor beta chains were sequenced from one sample in a study of response to subunit inactivated influenza vaccine. MiXCR was run by TCRdb on the RT-PCR reads, yielding one entry per CDR3 protein. The sample lists 650,000 to 700,000 distinct CDR3 sequences; around 14% were seen once. The sequences come from PBMCs from blood, collected 11 to 12 days after vaccination. These receptor sequences come from a man between 45 and 60 years old who received an inactivated influenza vaccine.

The rearrangement uses TRBV6-1 and TRBJ2-3; TRBD2 agrees at 7 bases. The germline V gene has CDR1 MNHNS and CDR2 SASEGT. The J segment lost 4 bases and the V segment lost 6 bases, leaving 7 bases of the junction unmatched. This CDR3 spans 14 amino acids. The CDR3, as DNA: TGTGCCAGCAGACGAGACCTAGCGGCAGATACGCAGTATTTT. Protein sequence: CASRRDLAADTQYF.

This clonotype was seen more than once but under ten times. V is TRBV6-6 and J is TRBJ1-1; D not certain. V lost 6 bases and J lost 8, with 13 bases in between. Germline V gene sequence: CDR1 MNHNY, CDR2 SVGAGI (reference sequence). This CDR3 comprises 12 residues. The CDR3 is CASRWTKQEAFF. The CDR3 nucleotides read TGTGCCAGCAGATGGACTAAACAGGAAGCTTTCTTT.

The gene calls are TRBV11-1 and TRBJ2-7, with TRBD1 matching 11 bases. V was clipped by 5 bases and J by 2 bases; unmatched bases: 17. The CDR3 covers 19 residues. The germline V gene has CDR1 SGHAT and CDR2 FQDESV (reference sequence). This CDR3 reads CASSPFWDRGIHLPYEQYF. In DNA form, the CDR3 reads TGTGCCAGCAGCCCCTTTTGGGACAGGGGGATTCATCTTCCCTACGAGCAGTACTTC.

The chain has TRBV7-2 and TRBJ1-6, with D hard to call. V was trimmed by 7 bases and J by 0 bases, leaving 10 bases between them. The CDR3 contains 15 residues. CDR1 is SGHTA, CDR2 FQGNSA, per germline. CDR3 in amino acids: CASTLISSYNSPLHF. The CDR3 DNA follows: TGTGCCAGCACCTTGATTAGCTCCTATAATTCACCCCTCCACTTT.

This clonotype was seen only once. A much larger clone lies a single base off, so this may be a read error. The genes are TRBV13 and TRBJ2-7; perhaps D is TRBD1 or TRBD2 (5 bases each). The germline gives CDR1 PRHDT, CDR2 FYEKMQ (reference sequence). The V gene lost 8 bases and the J gene lost 1 base, with 15 bases spanning the gap. CDR3 size: 14 residues. CDR3 residues: CASCYRDGSYEQYF. Here the CDR3 DNA reads TGTGCCAGCTGCTACCGGGACGGATCCTACGAGCAGTACTTC.

The V and J genes are TRBV27 and TRBJ1-6, with TRBD1 matching over 7 bases. V lost 3 bases and J lost 9; bases outside the gene matches: 8. The germline V gene encodes CDR1 MNHEY and CDR2 SMNVEV (reference sequence). The CDR3 totals 15 residues. The CDR3 DNA sequence: TGTGCCAGCAGTTTGCAACAGGGGATGAGTTCACCCCTCCACTTT. It is translated as CASSLQQGMSSPLHF.

This clonotype was observed many times. The chain combines TRBV9 with TRBJ1-1; no reliable D call. V lost 1 base, J lost 2 bases, and 9 bases lay in between. The CDR3 length is 14 residues. CDR1 SGDLS and CDR2 YYNGEE come from the germline V gene. For the CDR3, the DNA is TGTGCCAGCAGCGTACGCCCAAGTAACACTGAAGCTTTCTTT. This sequence encodes CASSVRPSNTEAFF.

This clonotype was detected ten times or more. V and J are TRBV4-1 and TRBJ2-2, with 7 positions matching TRBD1. V lost 1 base to trimming and J lost 6 bases; unmatched junction nucleotides: 8. Germline V lookup: CDR1 MGHRA, CDR2 YSYEKL. The CDR3 runs to 16 residues. CDR3: CASSQADRSPPGELFF. The CDR3 region has the DNA TGCGCCAGCAGCCAAGCGGACAGGAGCCCCCCCGGGGAGCTGTTTTTT.